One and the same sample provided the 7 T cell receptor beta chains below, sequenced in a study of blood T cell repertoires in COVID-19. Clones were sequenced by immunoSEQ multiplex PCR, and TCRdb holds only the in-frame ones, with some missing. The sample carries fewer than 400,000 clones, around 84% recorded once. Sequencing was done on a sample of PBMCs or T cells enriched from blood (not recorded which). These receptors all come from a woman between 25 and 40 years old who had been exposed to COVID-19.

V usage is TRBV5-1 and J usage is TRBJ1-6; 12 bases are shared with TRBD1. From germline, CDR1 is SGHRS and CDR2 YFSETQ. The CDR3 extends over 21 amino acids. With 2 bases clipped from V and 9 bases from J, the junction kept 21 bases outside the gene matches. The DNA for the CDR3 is TGCGCCAGCAGCTTCGGGTCGGGACAGGGGGCGCAGGGGGTTTCAGTTTCACCCCTCCACTTT. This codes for CASSFGSGQGAQGVSVSPLHF.

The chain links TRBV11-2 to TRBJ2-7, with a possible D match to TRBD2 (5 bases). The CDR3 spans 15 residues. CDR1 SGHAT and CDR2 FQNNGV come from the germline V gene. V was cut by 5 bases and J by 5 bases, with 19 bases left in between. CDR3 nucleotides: TGTGCCAGCAGCCTAATGGTGACTGGAGGTAACGAGCAGTACTTC. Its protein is CASSLMVTGGNEQYF.

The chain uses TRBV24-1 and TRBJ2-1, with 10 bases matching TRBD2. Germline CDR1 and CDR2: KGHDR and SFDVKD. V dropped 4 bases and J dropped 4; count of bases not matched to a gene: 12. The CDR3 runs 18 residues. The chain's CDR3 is CATSDPVTSGTAYNEQFF. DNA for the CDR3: TGTGCCACCAGTGACCCCGTAACTAGCGGGACGGCATACAATGAGCAGTTCTTC.

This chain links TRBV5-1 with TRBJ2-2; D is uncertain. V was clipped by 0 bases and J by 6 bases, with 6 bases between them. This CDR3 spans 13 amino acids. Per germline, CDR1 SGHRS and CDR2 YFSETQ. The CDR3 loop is CASSLAFAGELFF. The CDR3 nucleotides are TGCGCCAGCAGCTTGGCGTTCGCCGGGGAGCTGTTTTTT.

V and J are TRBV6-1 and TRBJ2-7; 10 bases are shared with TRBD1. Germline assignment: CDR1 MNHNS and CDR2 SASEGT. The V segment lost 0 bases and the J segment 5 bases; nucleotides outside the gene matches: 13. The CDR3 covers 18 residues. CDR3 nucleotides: TGTGCCAGCAGTGAAGCGACCAGAGGACAGGGGGGGTTCAACGAGCAGTACTTC. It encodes CASSEATRGQGGFNEQYF.

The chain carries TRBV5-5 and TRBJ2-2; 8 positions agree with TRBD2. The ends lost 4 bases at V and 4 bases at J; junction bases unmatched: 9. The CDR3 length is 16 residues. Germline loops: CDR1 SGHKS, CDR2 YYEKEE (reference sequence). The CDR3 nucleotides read TGTGCCAGCAGCAGGACGGGGGGGCAGAGCACCGGGGAGCTGTTTTTT. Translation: CASSRTGGQSTGELFF.

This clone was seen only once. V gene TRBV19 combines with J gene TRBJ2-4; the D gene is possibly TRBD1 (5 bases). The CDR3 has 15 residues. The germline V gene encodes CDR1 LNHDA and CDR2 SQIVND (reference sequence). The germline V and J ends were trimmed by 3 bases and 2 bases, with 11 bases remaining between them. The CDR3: CASSINRGTKNIQYF. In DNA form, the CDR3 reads TGTGCCAGTAGTATTAATAGGGGAACCAAAAACATTCAGTACTTC.